The clone carrying this T cell receptor beta chain was observed at least ten times. Regions amplified from RNA transcripts were the TCR beta CDR3 regions. The primer set for the first-round RT-PCR of the TCR CDR3 was HTBI. TCRdb reprocessed the multiplex PCR reads with MiXCR, giving one entry per CDR3 protein. The data show 250,000 or so distinct CDR3 sequences, with more than 12% seen just once and about 14% held by the top ten. This entry belongs to a study of T cells in Graves' hyperthyroidism and ophthalmopathy. Trimming took off 1 base at V and 3 bases at J, with 6 bases between the two ends. The CDR3 consists of 14 residues. Germline CDR1 and CDR2: MNHNS and SASEGT.

The TCR comes from a middle-aged woman with Graves' hyperthyroidism that later progressed to Graves' ophthalmopathy. The source material was blood. This chain uses TRBV6-1 with TRBJ2-2; the D is unclear. The chain's CDR3 is CASSEGTDTGELFF. As DNA, the CDR3 is TGTGCCAGCAGTGAAGGGACGGACACCGGGGAGCTGTTTTTT.